The rows below give T cell receptor beta chains drawn from one sample of a study of kidney transplant recipient with SARS-CoV-2 infection. TCRdb reprocessed the reads with MiXCR, giving one entry per CDR3 protein. Among fewer than 250,000 distinct CDR3 sequences listed, around 28% were seen once. This sample comprised a blood sample, obtained at baseline and around day 110 from a kidney transplant recipient. These receptors were collected from a male patient aged 25-45 years who had COVID-19 and was a kidney transplant recipient. Some T cells may originate from the graft donor. Both conserved end residues are part of each CDR3. D genes are given only for firm matches. A clone size is listed for some rows: how often the clone was seen (once, few, many), or a class if it is expanded.

J | size | D | V | DNA | CDR3
TRBJ2-2 | many | - | TRBV28 | TGTGCCAGCACTCAGCGGAACACCGGGGAGCTGTTTTTT | CASTQRNTGELFF
TRBJ1-2 | many | - | TRBV5-3 | TGTGCCAGACTCGAACAAGTGGTGAGAAAGACCTATGGCTACACCTTC | CARLEQVVRKTYGYTF
TRBJ1-2 | many | - | TRBV6-9 | TGTGCCAGCAGTCAACACCGGCCTTACGGAAAGACCTATGGCTACACCTTC | CASSQHRPYGKTYGYTF
TRBJ2-1 | - | TRBD1 | TRBV7-2 | TGTGCCAGCAGCTACACCCCCCGGGACAGGACCTACAATGAGCAGTTCTTC | CASSYTPRDRTYNEQFF
TRBJ2-1 | - | - | TRBV5-6 | TGTGCCAGCAGCTTGGGTCTGACCCCGAGGGATGAGCAGTTCTTC | CASSLGLTPRDEQFF
TRBJ2-1 | - | TRBD1 | TRBV9 | TGTGCCAGCAGCGTAGGGGGACAGGGCAATTACAGCGGCAATGAGCAGTTCTTC | CASSVGGQGNYSGNEQFF
TRBJ2-7 | many | TRBD1 | TRBV6-5 | TGTGCCAGCAGTGATTGGGGACAGTCCTACGAGCAGTACTTC | CASSDWGQSYEQYF
TRBJ1-2 | few | - | TRBV6-1 | TGTGCCAGCAGTAAATACTGGGAATGTAGAAAGACCTATGGCTACACCTTC | CASSKYWECRKTYGYTF
TRBJ2-3 | - | - | TRBV19 | TGTGCCAGTAATCCGGTGTGGGCCGGGGTTAGTCGCACAGATACGCAGTATTTT | CASNPVWAGVSRTDTQYF
TRBJ1-2 | many | - | TRBV23-1 | TGCGCCAGCAGTGATTCAAAGCTACGCAGAAAGACCTATGGCTACACCTTC | CASSDSKLRRKTYGYTF
TRBJ2-1 | many | TRBD2 | TRBV5-1 | TGCGCCAGCAGCTTGGCCACCGGACTAGCGGAGAACAATGAGCAGTTCTTC | CASSLATGLAENNEQFF
TRBJ2-6 | many | - | TRBV28 | TGTGCCAGCCGCAGGGACCCTGGGGCCAACGTCCTGACTTTC | CASRRDPGANVLTF
TRBJ1-6 | many | - | TRBV12-3/TRBV12-4 | TGTGCCAGCAGTTTGGGGGGAGGTGGTTCACCCCTCCACTTT | CASSLGGGGSPLHF
TRBJ1-1 | many | - | TRBV29-1 | TGCAGCGTAGTGCCGCTAGGACCGCGGAACACTGAAGCTTTCTTT | CSVVPLGPRNTEAFF
TRBJ1-2 | many | - | TRBV6-5 | TGTGCCAGCAGTAACTATCCGGAGGGAAACTATGGCTACACCTTC | CASSNYPEGNYGYTF
TRBJ2-1 | many | - | TRBV2 | TGTGCCAGCAGTGAAGCTCGGACACATTACAATGAGCAGTTCTTC | CASSEARTHYNEQFF
TRBJ1-6 | - | TRBD1 | TRBV3-1 | TGTGCCGGCAGCCAGGTGGGACAGCTTATTTCACCCCTCCACTTT | CAGSQVGQLISPLHF
TRBJ1-5 | many | - | TRBV6-2/TRBV6-3 | TGTGCCAGCAGTTACAAGCGGCTCTCGGAGGGACCCCAGCATTTT | CASSYKRLSEGPQHF
TRBJ1-2 | many | - | TRBV30 | TGTGCCACCCTAGACTATGGCTACACCTTC | CATLDYGYTF
TRBJ1-2 | many | - | TRBV7-5 | - | CISVPECRTEVGKTYGYTF
TRBJ2-3 | many | - | TRBV28 | TGTGCCAGCAGCTGGTCAAGCCTCACAGATACGCAGTATTTT | CASSWSSLTDTQYF
TRBJ2-7 | many | TRBD2 | TRBV20-1 | TGCAGTGCTAGAGGGGGGACAGCTATTAGCGGGAGCTCCTACGAGCAGTACTTC | CSARGGTAISGSSYEQYF
TRBJ2-5 | few | - | TRBV18 | TGTGCCAGCTCACCGTCAGGGTGGGAGACCCAGTACTTC | CASSPSGWETQYF
TRBJ2-6 | many | - | TRBV8-2 | TGTGGCAGAATGAGAAGGATAACACAAAGTCGGGCCAACGTCCTGACTTTC | CGRMRRITQSRANVLTF
TRBJ1-2 | - | - | TRBV5-5 | TGTGCCAGCTTCGTCCATGTCTCGCGAAAGACCTATGGCTACACCTTC | CASFVHVSRKTYGYTF
TRBJ1-1 | - | TRBD1 | TRBV4-2 | TGTGCCAGCAGCCTCCGTTGGAGGACAGGGACGAACACTGAAGCTTTCTTT | CASSLRWRTGTNTEAFF
TRBJ2-3 | many | TRBD2 | TRBV27 | TGTGCCAGCAGCTCCCTCGGACTAGCGGGGAACACAGATACGCAGTATTTT | CASSSLGLAGNTDTQYF
TRBJ1-2 | few | - | TRBV5-6 | TGTGCCAGCGAATTTTTCAATAGTCGAAAGACCTATGGCTACACCTTC | CASEFFNSRKTYGYTF
TRBJ1-1 | many | - | TRBV3-1 | TGTGCCAGCAGCCGCAAAGGGGGCACTGAAGCTTTCTTT | CASSRKGGTEAFF
TRBJ1-2 | many | - | TRBV7-8 | TGTGCCAGCAGCTTTGGGGGAAATGGCTACACCTTC | CASSFGGNGYTF
TRBJ2-5 | - | - | TRBV7-2 | TGTGCCAGCAGCTTTTCTGGAGTCGAGACCCAGTACTTC | CASSFSGVETQYF
TRBJ1-2 | many | - | TRBV24-1 | TGTGCCACCAGTCCGAGTAATAGTACCAGAAAGACCTATGGCTACACCTTC | CATSPSNSTRKTYGYTF
TRBJ2-2 | many | TRBD1 | TRBV6-5 | TGTGCCAGCAGTTACGGGACAGGAAACACCGGGGAGCTGTTTTTT | CASSYGTGNTGELFF
TRBJ2-7 | - | - | TRBV7-2 | TGTGCCAGCAGCTTAGCCGTGGCGGGCCTTTGGTACGAGCAGTACTTC | CASSLAVAGLWYEQYF
TRBJ2-4 | once | - | TRBV7-2 | TGTGCCAGCACCGAGGGGTGGCAGGACCGGTTCTTC | CASTEGWQDRFF
TRBJ1-2 | many | - | TRBV6-5 | TGTGCCAGCAGTTACATCCAGACAGGCTCCTATGGCTACACCTTC | CASSYIQTGSYGYTF
TRBJ2-2 | many | TRBD2 | TRBV7-9 | TGTGCCAGCAGCCCACTAGCGGGAGCTCACACCGGGGAGCTGTTTTTT | CASSPLAGAHTGELFF
TRBJ1-1 | - | TRBD1 | TRBV15 | TGTGCCACCAGCAGAAATCGGGAGACAGGGAGTCCCGGCACTGAAGCTTTCTTT | CATSRNRETGSPGTEAFF
TRBJ1-2 | many | - | TRBV7-4 | TGTGCCAGCAGCGCCTACCATTCAGCTCGAAAGACCTATGGCTACACCTTC | CASSAYHSARKTYGYTF
TRBJ2-2 | many | TRBD2 | TRBV30 | TGTGCCTCATCTTCTGGCAGCGGGAGGACCGGGGAGCTGTTTTTT | CASSSGSGRTGELFF
TRBJ1-2 | many | - | TRBV6-1 | TGTGCCAGCAGTATTCATAGCTCTATGCGAAAGACCTATGGCTACACCTTC | CASSIHSSMRKTYGYTF
TRBJ2-7 | many | TRBD2 | TRBV9 | TGTGCCAGCAGTGAGGGGACTAGTGTTATACGCGAGCAGTACTTC | CASSEGTSVIREQYF
TRBJ1-2 | many | TRBD1 | TRBV25-1 | TGTGCCAGCAGTCGGACAGGGGGTGAAAACTATGGCTACACCTTC | CASSRTGGENYGYTF
TRBJ1-6 | many | - | TRBV7-8 | TGTGCCAATTCGAAGGCGTATAATTCACCCCTCCACTTT | CANSKAYNSPLHF
TRBJ2-7 | many | TRBD1 | TRBV18 | TGTGCCAGCTCGCATGACAGGGCCTCCTACGAGCAGTACTTC | CASSHDRASYEQYF
TRBJ1-4 | many | - | TRBV7-6 | TGTGCCAGCAGCTCCCTGACTGGGGAAAAACTGTTTTTT | CASSSLTGEKLFF
TRBJ2-7 | many | - | TRBV20-1 | TGCAGTGCTAGAAGTGACTACTACGAGCAGTACTTC | CSARSDYYEQYF
TRBJ1-2 | many | - | TRBV7-4 | TGTGCCAGCAGCAGACTACATTCAGCTCGAAAGACCTATGGCTACACCTTC | CASSRLHSARKTYGYTF
TRBJ2-7 | many | - | TRBV18 | TGTGCCAGCTCACCGACCCCGGGCGAGCAGTACTTC | CASSPTPGEQYF
TRBJ1-5 | many | TRBD1 | TRBV19 | TGTGCCAGTAGTAGTACCGGGACAGTAAAGCCCCAGCATTTT | CASSSTGTVKPQHF
TRBJ2-5 | many | - | TRBV7-2 | TGTGCCAGCAGCTCACTTACAACAGGGTTTCAAGAGACCCAGTACTTC | CASSSLTTGFQETQYF
TRBJ1-2 | many | - | TRBV6-5 | TGTGCCACCACGGGGGGTCGTGGGTATGGCTACACCTTC | CATTGGRGYGYTF
TRBJ1-2 | - | - | TRBV7-3 | TGTGCCAGCAGCATAGGGCGAGACGCTTGGAAGACCTATGGCTACACCTTC | CASSIGRDAWKTYGYTF
TRBJ2-7 | many | - | TRBV12-3/TRBV12-4 | TGTGCCAGCAGCAAAGAGCCGGGGTGGTACGAGCAGTACTTC | CASSKEPGWYEQYF
TRBJ1-1 | few | - | TRBV3-1 | TGTGCCAGCAGCGTACGTTGTCCCATTTCAATTCGCACTGAAGCTTTCTTT | CASSVRCPISIRTEAFF